One and the same sample provided the 7 T cell receptor beta chains below, sequenced in a study of blood T cell repertoires in COVID-19. Assay used: immunoSEQ multiplex PCR; TCRdb lists only in-frame clones, some missing. In the table there are approximately 240,000 clones, about 85% of which are singletons. Material for sequencing was PBMCs or T cells enriched from blood (not recorded which). The receptors stem from a woman aged 25 to 39 with acute COVID-19.

The chain recombines TRBV6-6 with TRBJ1-5, with 9 bases aligning to TRBD1. This CDR3 has 19 amino acids. Germline CDR1 MNHNY, CDR2 SVGAGI (reference sequence). V shed 6 bases and J 2 bases; nucleotides not matched to a gene: 17. The CDR3 loop reads CASSRTAGTGSLGNQPQHF. Here the CDR3 DNA reads TGTGCCAGCAGCCGAACAGCCGGGACAGGGAGTCTGGGCAATCAGCCCCAGCATTTT.

This clone was recorded a few times. V is TRBV7-9 and J is TRBJ2-3; TRBD2 is a possible D gene (7 bases). Germline CDR1 and CDR2: SEHNR and FQNEAQ (reference sequence). The CDR3 totals 13 residues. Trimming stripped 4 bases from V and 4 bases from J, with 9 bases between. In DNA, the CDR3 is TGTGCCAGCAGCTCGCGGGGGCCAGATACGCAGTATTTT. It yields the protein CASSSRGPDTQYF.

This chain uses TRBV7-9 with TRBJ1-5; a weak D match, TRBD1 (5 bases). This CDR3 has 14 amino acids. Per the germline V gene, CDR1 is SEHNR and CDR2 is FQNEAQ (reference sequence). The V end lost 3 bases, the J end lost 9 bases, and 15 bases lay between the germline ends. For the CDR3, the DNA is TGTGCCAGCAGCTTGGGGCAGGGTGATGGGCCCCAGCATTTT. This translates into CASSLGQGDGPQHF.

The chain carries TRBV4-1 and TRBJ2-5; D is ambiguous. The CDR3 runs to 12 residues. Trimming cost V 4 bases and J 5 bases, with 8 bases left between them. CDR1 and CDR2 (germline): MGHRA, YSYEKL. The CDR3 region is CASSPSFETQYF. CDR3 in DNA: TGCGCCAGCAGCCCTTCCTTTGAGACCCAGTACTTC.

The chain carries TRBV3-1 (or the pseudogene TRBV3-2) and TRBJ2-1; D is possibly TRBD2 (6 bases). V was shortened by 0 bases and J by 7 bases, with 7 bases between the two germline ends. Germline V gene lookup returns CDR1 LGHDT and CDR2 YNNKEL (reference sequence). This CDR3 comprises 13 residues. Here the CDR3 DNA reads TGTGCCAGCAGCCAAGATAGCGGTAATGAGCAGTTCTTC. This codes for CASSQDSGNEQFF.

The chain carries TRBV30 and TRBJ2-2, with 9 bases matching TRBD1. The CDR3 is 16 amino acids. V lost 0 bases and J lost 3; bases outside the gene matches: 5. Germline values: CDR1 GTSNPN, CDR2 SVGIG (reference sequence). The CDR3 nucleotides are TGTGCCTGGAGTGTAAGGGACAGGGCGTACACCGGGGAGCTGTTTTTT. Protein product: CAWSVRDRAYTGELFF.

V gene TRBV6-5 combines with J gene TRBJ1-1; D is possibly TRBD1 (5 bases). The CDR3 runs to 12 residues. V lost 6 bases and J 7 bases, leaving 12 bases between the germline ends. The germline V gene encodes CDR1 MNHEY and CDR2 SVGAGI. The chain's CDR3 is CASSKKGFEAFF. In DNA, the CDR3 is TGTGCCAGCAGCAAAAAGGGGTTTGAAGCTTTCTTT.